Ten or more counts support the clone carrying this T cell receptor (beta chain). Via MiXCR, TCRdb re-called the 5' RACE reads, giving one row per CDR3 protein. The table lists 55,000 to 65,000 distinct CDR3 sequences, around an eighth of them singletons, with under 1.5% in the top ten. The sample comes from a study of early T cells in non-severe SARS-CoV-2 infection. Trimming removed 3 bases from V and 9 bases from J; junction bases left unmatched: 6. Germline CDR1 and CDR2: KGHDR and SFDVKD. The CDR3 extends over 16 amino acids. The chain combines TRBV24-1 with TRBJ2-1; 14 bases match TRBD2. The sample consisted of whole blood, taken at baseline. This receptor was identified in an adult who was a healthcare worker with PCR-confirmed SARS-CoV-2 infection or an uninfected control (not recorded which). The CDR3 DNA follows: TGTGCCACCAGTGATCCGACTAGCGGGAGGGCGTCTGAGCAGTTCTTC. This encodes CATSDPTSGRASEQFF.